The TCR beta chain described here comes from a study of T cells after yellow fever vaccination. The table lists this clonotype with many counts. The germline CDR1 and CDR2 sequences are DFQATT and SNEGSKA (reference sequence). V was cut by 1 base and J by 4 bases, with 14 bases left in between. The length of the CDR3 is 15 residues. Via MiXCR, TCRdb re-called the 5' RACE reads, giving one row per CDR3 protein. The top ten clones hold around 14% of a sample with about 630,000 distinct CDR3 sequences, over 9% of them seen once. The specimen comprised PBMCs, sampled on the day of the yellow fever booster vaccination. The source is a man aged 25-45 years who received the YFV17D yellow fever vaccine. The V call is TRBV20-1, the J call TRBJ2-1; D perhaps matches TRBD2 (6 bases). The CDR3 region has the DNA TGCAGTGCTAGAGGATTCCGGGACTTTTACAATGAGCAGTTCTTC. It specifies CSARGFRDFYNEQFF.